Reported below is one T cell receptor beta chain. The sample comes from a study of blood T cell repertoires in COVID-19. Study details: Specimens from acute and convalescent COVID-19 originated in the United States, Italy and Spain. The cDNA or gDNA used as material had been derived from T cells, B-cell-depleted T cells, or PBMCs.

As handled by the study authors: Reference gene primer amplification gave nucleated cell count estimates. Profiling relied on immunoSEQ multiplex PCR, and the TCRdb table lists in-frame clones only, not all of them. V and J calls plus clone size are reproduced from that table; the DNA served to infer D and trimming. The sample has some 270,000 clones; about 89% are singletons. With 3 bases clipped from V and 0 bases from J, the junction kept 9 bases outside the gene matches. The CDR3 sequence is 17 residues long. Germline V gene sequence: CDR1 MDHEN, CDR2 SYDVKM. This TCR was sampled from a man aged 25-45 years with acute or convalescent COVID-19. Sequenced: peripheral blood. The chain couples TRBV28 to TRBJ1-2; TRBD1 matches at 8 bases. The CDR3 DNA follows: TGTGCCAGCAGTTTTCCTCCCGGGACAGGTCCTAACTATGGCTACACCTTC. This translates into CASSFPPGTGPNYGYTF.